This T cell receptor beta chain was observed in a study of T cells in tumors after PD-1 blockade. The wider study: Patients received pembrolizumab 200 mg every 3 weeks or cemiplimab 350 mg every 2 weeks. Peripheral blood samples averaged around 40,000 unique clonotypes and about 120,000 templates. Some patients also took daily vismodegib 150 mg during anti-PD-1 treatment.

There are 18 residues in the CDR3. From germline, CDR1 is MDHEN and CDR2 SYDVKM. Trimming took 5 bases from V and 4 from J; bases not matched to a gene: 14. Sequencing used immunoSEQ multiplex PCR; TCRdb keeps in-frame clones, though not all of them. This table has tens of thousands of clones, roughly 84% appearing once. This sample comprised PBMCs, obtained before anti-PD-1 therapy. This TCR was sampled from a human donor with advanced basal cell or squamous cell carcinoma (not recorded which). The gene calls are TRBV28 and TRBJ1-6, with 7 bases fitting TRBD1. The CDR3 region has the DNA TGTGCCAGCAGTAGCCCGGGACAGCAGTTTAATTATAATTCACCCCTCCACTTT. Its translation is CASSSPGQQFNYNSPLHF.